The source of this TCR beta chain is a study of PD-L1 blockade in urothelial cancer. Overall study: Male sex and bladder-origin urothelial cancer characterized about 90% of the roughly 29 patients. Blood gave a median approximately 150,000 T cells. Timepoints chosen for blood analysis were 3 weeks (second dose) and 6 weeks after treatment start.

As for this clone: What it recognizes is unknown.

This table comes from immunoSEQ multiplex PCR, and its TCRdb copy is limited to in-frame clones, with some not included. The sample lists approximately 110,000 clones, approximately 85% occurring once. Whole-study findings and limits: Below-median TCR clonality that was measured in pretreatment blood predicted better survival.

V lost 5 bases and J 4 bases, leaving 9 bases between the germline ends. In germline, CDR1 is SGHTA, CDR2 FQGNSA. CDR3 length: 13 residues. Sequencing used PBMCs, obtained around atezolizumab (anti-PD-L1) treatment. V and J are TRBV7-2 and TRBJ1-5; the D gene is possibly TRBD1 (5 bases). The TCR sequence derives from a man in his fifties with urothelial cancer. CDR3 loop: CASSTGGNQPQHF. Written as DNA, the CDR3 is TGTGCCAGCAGCACCGGGGGAAATCAGCCCCAGCATTTT.